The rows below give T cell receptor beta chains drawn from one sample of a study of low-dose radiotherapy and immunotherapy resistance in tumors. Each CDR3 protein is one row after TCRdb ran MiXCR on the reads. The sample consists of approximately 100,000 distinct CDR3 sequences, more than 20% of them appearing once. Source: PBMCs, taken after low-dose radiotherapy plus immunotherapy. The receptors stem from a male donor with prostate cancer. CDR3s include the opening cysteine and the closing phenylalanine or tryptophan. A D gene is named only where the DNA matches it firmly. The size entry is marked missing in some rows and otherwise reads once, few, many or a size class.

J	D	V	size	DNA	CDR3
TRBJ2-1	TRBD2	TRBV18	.	TGTGCCAGCTCACCAAGCGGGGGAGTATACAATGAGCAGTTCTTC	CASSPSGGVYNEQFF
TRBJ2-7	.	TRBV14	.	TGTGCCAGCAGCCTAAACCCGACGTCTGAGCAGTACTTC	CASSLNPTSEQYF
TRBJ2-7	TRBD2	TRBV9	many	TGTGCCAGCAGCCCCAGCGGGGGGAATGAGCAGTACTTC	CASSPSGGNEQYF
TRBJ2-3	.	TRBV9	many	TGTGCCAGCAGCAGCCGCACTAGTTTTGATACGCAGTATTTT	CASSSRTSFDTQYF
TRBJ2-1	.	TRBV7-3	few	TGTGCCAGCGGGTTCGACTCCTACAATGAGCAGTTCTTC	CASGFDSYNEQFF
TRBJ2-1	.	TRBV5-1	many	TGCGCCAGCAGCTTGGACAGATCCTTCTACAATGAGCAGTTCTTC	CASSLDRSFYNEQFF
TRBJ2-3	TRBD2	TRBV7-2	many	TGTGCCAGCAGGCCAGCAAGGACTAGCGGGGGCCTTACAGATACGCAGTATTTT	CASRPARTSGGLTDTQYF
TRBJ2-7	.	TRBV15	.	TGTGCCACCAGGGGGGGGCCGGGCGAGCAGTACTTC	CATRGGPGEQYF
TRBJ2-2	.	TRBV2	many	TGTGCCAGCAGTGAAGCGGCCACCGGGGAGCTGTTTTTT	CASSEAATGELFF
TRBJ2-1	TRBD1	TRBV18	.	TGTGCCAGCTCACCACTTACAGGGGGCGCCTACAATGAGCAGTTCTTC	CASSPLTGGAYNEQFF
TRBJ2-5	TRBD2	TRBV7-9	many	TGTGCCAGCAGAGGGGGACTAGCGGGGCTGAAAGAGACCCAGTACTTC	CASRGGLAGLKETQYF
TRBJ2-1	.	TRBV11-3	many	TGTGCCAGCAGCTTAGAATTTGAAGGGAGCTCCTACAATGAGCAGTTCTTC	CASSLEFEGSSYNEQFF
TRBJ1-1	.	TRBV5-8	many	TGTGCCAGCCAGCGGGCAGCATACACTGAAGCTTTCTTT	CASQRAAYTEAFF
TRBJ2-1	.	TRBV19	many	TGTGCCAGTAGTATAGATGGCCCTACAGGATACAATGAGCAGTTCTTC	CASSIDGPTGYNEQFF
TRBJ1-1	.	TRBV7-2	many	TGTGCCAGCAGCTTGAGTAGCACCAACACTGAAGCTTTCTTT	CASSLSSTNTEAFF
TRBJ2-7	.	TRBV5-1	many	TGCGCCAGCAGCTTGTCTGGGGAAGGGTACGAGCAGTACTTC	CASSLSGEGYEQYF
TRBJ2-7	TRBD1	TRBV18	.	TGTGCCAGCTCACCACCGGGACAGGGATACTACGAGCAGTACTTC	CASSPPGQGYYEQYF
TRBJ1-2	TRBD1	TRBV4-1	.	TGCGCCAGCAGCCAAGATTTGGGACAGCTTACCTGGGGCTACACCTTC	CASSQDLGQLTWGYTF
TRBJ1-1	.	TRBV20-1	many	TGCAGTGCTAGAGAGGGTCCGGGAGGGACTGAAGCTTTCTTT	CSAREGPGGTEAFF
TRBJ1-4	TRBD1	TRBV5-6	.	TGTGCCAGCAGCATTGGACAGGTCGTTGGAAAACTGTTTTTT	CASSIGQVVGKLFF
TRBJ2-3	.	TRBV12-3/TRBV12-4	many	TGTGCCAGCAACAAAATCTGGACTGGAACAGATACGCAGTATTTT	CASNKIWTGTDTQYF
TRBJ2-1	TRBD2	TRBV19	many	TGTGCCTCTGGGGGTGCTAGCGGATCCTACAATGAGCAGTTCTTC	CASGGASGSYNEQFF
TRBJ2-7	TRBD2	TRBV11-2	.	TGTGCCAGCAGCTCAGGGGGGACTAGCATCTCCGAGCAGTACTTC	CASSSGGTSISEQYF
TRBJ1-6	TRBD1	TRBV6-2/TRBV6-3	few	TGTGCCAGCAGTTACCTGCTGCGGACAGGGAGTCACAGTTCACCCCTCCACTTT	CASSYLLRTGSHSSPLHF
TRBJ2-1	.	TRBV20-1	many	TGCAGTGCTAGCTTAGCGGCGAGCTCCTACAATGAGCAGTTCTTC	CSASLAASSYNEQFF
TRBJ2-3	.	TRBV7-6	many	TGTGCCAGCAGCCCGACTCCGGATACGCAGTATTTT	CASSPTPDTQYF
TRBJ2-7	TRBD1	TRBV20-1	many	TGCAGTGCAAGGACAGGCCTCTCCTACGAGCAGTACTTC	CSARTGLSYEQYF
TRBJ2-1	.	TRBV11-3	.	TGTGCCAGCAGCAAAGACCGGAGCTCCTACAATGAGCAGTTCTTC	CASSKDRSSYNEQFF
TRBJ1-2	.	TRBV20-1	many	TGCAGTGCTAGGTTTGGGGGACCGGTTGGCTACACCTTC	CSARFGGPVGYTF
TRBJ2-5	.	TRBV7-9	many	TGTGCCAGCAGCCCCCCTTTTAGCGATTCAGAGACCCAGTACTTC	CASSPPFSDSETQYF
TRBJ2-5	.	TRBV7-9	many	TGTGCCAGCAGCTCGGCATCGTACCAAGAGACCCAGTACTTC	CASSSASYQETQYF
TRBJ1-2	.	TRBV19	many	TGTGCCAGCCGAAAAGACCGGACAGTTAGTAACTATGGCTACACCTTC	CASRKDRTVSNYGYTF
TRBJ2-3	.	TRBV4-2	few	TGTGCCAGCAGCCAAGTCCCGACTGTTCTGTATTTT	CASSQVPTVLYF
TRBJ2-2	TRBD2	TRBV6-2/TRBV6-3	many	TGTGCCAGCAGTGAAACCAGCGGGGGGGCCGGGGAGCTGTTTTTT	CASSETSGGAGELFF
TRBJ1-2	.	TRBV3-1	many	TGTGCCAGCAGCCGGACTGGTCGAGGCGGTGGCTACACCTTC	CASSRTGRGGGYTF
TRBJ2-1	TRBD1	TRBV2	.	TGTGCCAGCAGTGAAGGGACAGGGGGAAAGAATGAGCAGTTCTTC	CASSEGTGGKNEQFF
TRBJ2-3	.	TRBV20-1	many	TGCAGTGCTAGTGGCCTCCGGGGGTCTATCTCAGATACGCAGTATTTT	CSASGLRGSISDTQYF
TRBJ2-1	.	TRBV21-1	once	TGTGCCAGCGGACCGGGACTAGCGAACGAGCAGTTCTTC	CASGPGLANEQFF
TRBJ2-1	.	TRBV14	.	TGTGCCAGCAGCCAAGATCTGAAGGGCAGTGAGCAGTTCTTC	CASSQDLKGSEQFF
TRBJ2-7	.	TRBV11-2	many	TGTGCCAGCAGCTTATTTGTGGTGGACGAGCAGTACTTC	CASSLFVVDEQYF
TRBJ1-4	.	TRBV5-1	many	TGCGCCAGCAGTGAGTGGGAGTATGCAAGCTCAAAACTGTTTTTT	CASSEWEYASSKLFF
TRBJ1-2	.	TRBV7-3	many	TGTGCCAGCAGCTTGCGTGGGGGAGAAACACTGGGTCCTAACTATGGCTACACCTTC	CASSLRGGETLGPNYGYTF
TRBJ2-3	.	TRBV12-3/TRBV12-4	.	TGTGCCAGCAGTTTAGCGGGGAGCTTAGATACGCAGTATTTT	CASSLAGSLDTQYF
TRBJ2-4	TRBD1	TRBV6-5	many	TGTGCCAGCAGCTCCGGGACAGGGGGCCCGTACTTC	CASSSGTGGPYF
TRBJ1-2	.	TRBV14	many	TGTGCCAGCAGCCAAGGAATGGGATTCTATGGCTACACCTTC	CASSQGMGFYGYTF
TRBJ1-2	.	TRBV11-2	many	TGTGCCAGCAGCACGGACAGAGAGAGCTATGGCTACACCTTC	CASSTDRESYGYTF
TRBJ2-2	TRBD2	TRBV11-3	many	TGTGCCAGCAGCAAGGCTAGCGGGGGCACCGGGGAGCTGTTTTTT	CASSKASGGTGELFF
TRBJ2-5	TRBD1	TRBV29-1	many	TGCAGCGGTGGGACAGGGGGCCTCGTAGAGACCCAGTACTTC	CSGGTGGLVETQYF
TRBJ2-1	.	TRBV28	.	TGTGCCAGCAGTTTACGTTACAGGGTCCGAGACAATGAGCAGTTCTTC	CASSLRYRVRDNEQFF
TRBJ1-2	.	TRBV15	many	TGTGCCACCAGCAGAGATCTTGGGGAAGTCTATGGCTACACCTTC	CATSRDLGEVYGYTF
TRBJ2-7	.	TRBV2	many	TGTGCCAGCAGTGCAAGGCACGAGCAGTACTTC	CASSARHEQYF
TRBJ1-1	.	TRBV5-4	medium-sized	TGTGCCAGCAGCTTGAGGGACACTCGCATGAACACTGAAGCTTTCTTT	CASSLRDTRMNTEAFF
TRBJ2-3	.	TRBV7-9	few	TGTGCCAGCAGCTTAGGACTGGAGACAGATACGCAGTATTTT	CASSLGLETDTQYF
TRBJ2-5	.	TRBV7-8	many	TGTGCCAGCAGAATAGGGTCGGGTGTTGAGACCCAGTACTTC	CASRIGSGVETQYF
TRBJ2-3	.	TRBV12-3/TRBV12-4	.	TGTGCCAGCAGCCGACTGATCATCCCCAGCGGCGGCACAGATACGCAGTATTTT	CASSRLIIPSGGTDTQYF